Listed below are T cell receptor beta chains from one sample, sequenced in a study of early T cells in non-severe SARS-CoV-2 infection. Via MiXCR, TCRdb re-called the 5' RACE reads, giving one row per CDR3 protein. The sample comprises some 64,000 distinct CDR3 sequences, 9% to 10% of which are singletons, and less than 20% rests with the top ten. The sequencing here drew on whole blood, taken at baseline. These receptors all come from an adult who was a healthcare worker with PCR-confirmed SARS-CoV-2 infection or an uninfected control (not recorded which). CDR3s include the opening cysteine and the closing phenylalanine or tryptophan. The D gene is left open where the match is weak. Clone sizes are given selectively: once, few, many, or a class where the clone is expanded.

clone size	D gene	J gene	CDR3 length	V gene	CDR3 DNA	CDR3 protein
many	.	TRBJ1-1	13	TRBV24-1	TGTGCCACCGCAGGTCCTATGAACACTGAAGCTTTCTTT	CATAGPMNTEAFF
.	.	TRBJ2-3	12	TRBV20-1	TGCGGTGCTAGTCTAGGCCCAGATACGCAGTATTTT	CGASLGPDTQYF
.	TRBD2	TRBJ2-1	15	TRBV29-1	TGCAGCGTTGAAGATGGCGGGAGAGGTGTCAATGAGCAGTTCTTC	CSVEDGGRGVNEQFF
many	.	TRBJ2-5	13	TRBV9	TGTGCCAGCAGCGGCTACCTCCAAGAGACCCAGTACTTC	CASSGYLQETQYF
many	TRBD1	TRBJ1-4	16	TRBV6-1	TGTGCCAGCAGTGAAGGGACAGGGGACGGTAGCGAAAAACTGTTTTTT	CASSEGTGDGSEKLFF
few	TRBD2	TRBJ2-1	15	TRBV10-3	TGTGCCATCAGATTAAGCGGGAGGGCCGGGAATGAGCAGTTCTTC	CAIRLSGRAGNEQFF
few	TRBD2	TRBJ2-5	14	TRBV20-1	TGCAGTGCGGAAACTAGCGCATTTAAAGAGACCCAGTACTTC	CSAETSAFKETQYF
.	TRBD1	TRBJ2-7	15	TRBV11-2	TGTGCCAGCAGCTTAGGACAGGGGGCTTCGGGCGAGCAGTACTTC	CASSLGQGASGEQYF
few	.	TRBJ2-1	12	TRBV11-3	TGTGCCAGCAGCTTAGAGAGTGATGAGCAGTTCTTC	CASSLESDEQFF
few	TRBD2	TRBJ2-1	16	TRBV5-4	TGTGCCAGCAGCACTCTAGCGGTGAGCTCCTACAATGAGCAGTTCTTC	CASSTLAVSSYNEQFF
many	.	TRBJ1-5	13	TRBV2	TGTGCCAGCAGCTACAGGGTTAATCAGCCCCAGCATTTT	CASSYRVNQPQHF
.	.	TRBJ2-1	15	TRBV7-2	TGTGCCAGCAGTAACGAGGGGCTAGCATACAATGAGCAGTTCTTC	CASSNEGLAYNEQFF
many	.	TRBJ2-7	15	TRBV25-1	TGTGCCAGCAGTGAATCTGGTCAGGGAACCTACGAGCAGTACTTC	CASSESGQGTYEQYF
once	TRBD1	TRBJ2-7	13	TRBV7-6	TGTGCCAGCAGCGCGGACAGGGGTTACGAGCAGTACTTC	CASSADRGYEQYF
few	.	TRBJ2-7	15	TRBV28	TGTGCCAGTCAGGAGGAGACAGTGCGTCCCTACGAGCAGTACTTC	CASQEETVRPYEQYF
many	.	TRBJ2-7	12	TRBV27	TGTGCCAGCAGACAGGTTTTGGGGGAGCAGTACTTC	CASRQVLGEQYF
.	TRBD2	TRBJ2-2	16	TRBV20-1	TGCAGTGCTAGGCCCCTTAGCGGGACCCTTTTCGGGGAGCTGTTTTTT	CSARPLSGTLFGELFF
.	TRBD2	TRBJ2-2	16	TRBV4-3	TGCGCCAGCAGCCACGAGGGACTAGCCAACACCGGGGAGCTGTTTTTT	CASSHEGLANTGELFF
few	TRBD1	TRBJ2-5	13	TRBV28	TGTGCCAGCTCACAGGGGCTTCAAGAGACCCAGTACTTC	CASSQGLQETQYF
many	.	TRBJ2-2	14	TRBV29-1	TGCAGCGCCACCGGGCCGACGAACACCGGGGAGCTGTTTTTT	CSATGPTNTGELFF
many	.	TRBJ2-1	16	TRBV4-2	TGTGCCAGCAGCCAAGATCCGGCGGGTCTCGGGAATGAGCAGTTCTTC	CASSQDPAGLGNEQFF
many	.	TRBJ1-1	14	TRBV6-5	TGTGCCAACCTTCCAGGGACGGTGAACACTGAAGCTTTCTTT	CANLPGTVNTEAFF
.	.	TRBJ2-2	17	TRBV28	TGTGCCAGCAGCCCCATGGATGGGGCCCCGAACACCGGGGAGCTGTTTTTT	CASSPMDGAPNTGELFF
medium-sized	.	TRBJ2-1	11	TRBV7-9	TGTGCCAGCAGCCTAGGACACTGGCAGTTCTTC	CASSLGHWQFF
many	.	TRBJ2-1	15	TRBV14	TGTGCCAGCAGCCACCTAGCCCGACCCTACAATGAGCAGTTCTTC	CASSHLARPYNEQFF
.	TRBD1	TRBJ2-2	15	TRBV27	TGTGCCAGCAGTCCGCGGACAGGGGGTGCCGGGGAGCTGTTTTTT	CASSPRTGGAGELFF
many	TRBD1	TRBJ1-6	14	TRBV27	TGTGCCAGCGGCCGGGACAGAGAGAATTCACCCCTCCACTTT	CASGRDRENSPLHF
.	.	TRBJ2-7	11	TRBV30	TGTGCCTGGAGCGACGGGCTGGGCCCTTCCTTC	CAWSDGLGPSF
.	.	TRBJ2-7	14	TRBV3-1	TGTGCCAGCAGCACGCGCAACGGACTGGGGGAGCAGTACTTC	CASSTRNGLGEQYF
many	.	TRBJ2-3	8	TRBV29-1	TGCAGCGCGGATACGCAGTATTTT	CSADTQYF
many	TRBD1	TRBJ2-3	16	TRBV7-3	TGTGCCAGCAGCCCGGTTGACAGGGCTCTCGGGGATACGCAGTATTTT	CASSPVDRALGDTQYF
many	.	TRBJ2-7	16	TRBV5-1	TGCGCCAGCAGCTTGGATGGTATGGGGGGTTCCTACGAGCAGTACTTC	CASSLDGMGGSYEQYF
many	.	TRBJ1-1	13	TRBV5-1	TGCGCCAGCAGCTTGGCGGCGAACACTGAAGCTTTCTTT	CASSLAANTEAFF
many	TRBD2	TRBJ2-7	15	TRBV6-2/TRBV6-3	TGTGCCAGCAGTCCTTCTGTAGCGGGAGCCGGTGAGCAGTACTTC	CASSPSVAGAGEQYF
many	TRBD1	TRBJ1-1	16	TRBV7-3	TGTGCCAGCAGCTTAATCGCCGGGACAGGGGACTCTGAAGCTTTCTTT	CASSLIAGTGDSEAFF
.	TRBD1	TRBJ1-4	14	TRBV11-2	TGTGCCAGCAGCACGGGACAGGGTACTGAAAAACTGTTTTTT	CASSTGQGTEKLFF
.	.	TRBJ2-5	13	TRBV29-1	TGCAGCGTTGAAGTCGGGGCCCAAGAGACCCAGTACTTC	CSVEVGAQETQYF
.	TRBD1	TRBJ2-5	14	TRBV20-1	TGCAGTGCACAAAACCGGGACAGTGGAGAGACCCAGTACTTC	CSAQNRDSGETQYF
few	.	TRBJ2-7	14	TRBV28	TGTGCCAGCAGTCCTACGGGACATAAGGAGGGGCAGTACTTC	CASSPTGHKEGQYF
few	TRBD2	TRBJ2-1	14	TRBV7-2	TGTGCCAGCAGGCACGGGACTAGTGCGGGTGAGCAGTTCTTC	CASRHGTSAGEQFF
many	.	TRBJ2-1	15	TRBV6-5	TGTGCCAGCAGTTACGGGACTGGCCAAGACCGAGAGCAGTTCTTC	CASSYGTGQDREQFF
.	.	TRBJ2-7	15	TRBV7-2	TGTGCCAGCAGCTTCTCCGGGACGGAAGTCTACGAGCAGTACTTC	CASSFSGTEVYEQYF
.	.	TRBJ2-1	16	TRBV27	TGTGCCAGCAGTCCCGTGGTTAGGGGGAATTACAATGAGCAGTTCTTC	CASSPVVRGNYNEQFF
many	.	TRBJ2-7	14	TRBV12-3/TRBV12-4	TGTGCCAGCAGCTTCAGGGAGATGATAAGCGAGCAGTACTTC	CASSFREMISEQYF
few	.	TRBJ2-6	14	TRBV19	TGTGCCAGTAGACCTACAGAAAGGGCCAACGTCCTGACTTTC	CASRPTERANVLTF
.	TRBD1	TRBJ2-7	16	TRBV28	TGTGCCAGCAGTTTATGGTCGCCAGGGGGCCAGTACGAGCAGTACTTC	CASSLWSPGGQYEQYF
few	.	TRBJ2-7	15	TRBV3-1	TGTGCCAGCAGCCAAGACGGTGACTGCATTTACGAGCAGTACTTC	CASSQDGDCIYEQYF
.	TRBD2	TRBJ2-2	15	TRBV19	TGTGCCAGTAGTATTCGGCGGGAGTCGACCGGGGAGCTGTTTTTT	CASSIRRESTGELFF
.	.	TRBJ1-1	16	TRBV12-2	TGTGCAAGTCGCTTCCTTAGCATGCTAAAGAACACTGAAGTTTTCTTT	CASRFLSMLKNTEVFF
.	TRBD2	TRBJ2-5	15	TRBV7-2	TGTGCCAGCAGCCCACTAGCGGGAGACGCAGAGACCCAGTACTTC	CASSPLAGDAETQYF
few	TRBD1	TRBJ2-6	17	TRBV28	TGTGCCAGCAGTTTAAGGCAGGGGGTAGCTGGGGCCAACGTCCTGACTTTC	CASSLRQGVAGANVLTF
many	.	TRBJ2-3	14	TRBV28	TGTGCCAGCAGTTTCCCAGGGAGGACAGATACGCAGTATTTT	CASSFPGRTDTQYF
.	.	TRBJ2-7	15	TRBV6-2/TRBV6-3	TGTGCCAGCAGTTACGGCCGGGACAACACCTACGAGCAGTACTTC	CASSYGRDNTYEQYF
many	TRBD1	TRBJ1-1	14	TRBV7-9	TGTGCCAGCAGCTTTGCAGGGGGGGACACTGAAGCTTTCTTT	CASSFAGGDTEAFF